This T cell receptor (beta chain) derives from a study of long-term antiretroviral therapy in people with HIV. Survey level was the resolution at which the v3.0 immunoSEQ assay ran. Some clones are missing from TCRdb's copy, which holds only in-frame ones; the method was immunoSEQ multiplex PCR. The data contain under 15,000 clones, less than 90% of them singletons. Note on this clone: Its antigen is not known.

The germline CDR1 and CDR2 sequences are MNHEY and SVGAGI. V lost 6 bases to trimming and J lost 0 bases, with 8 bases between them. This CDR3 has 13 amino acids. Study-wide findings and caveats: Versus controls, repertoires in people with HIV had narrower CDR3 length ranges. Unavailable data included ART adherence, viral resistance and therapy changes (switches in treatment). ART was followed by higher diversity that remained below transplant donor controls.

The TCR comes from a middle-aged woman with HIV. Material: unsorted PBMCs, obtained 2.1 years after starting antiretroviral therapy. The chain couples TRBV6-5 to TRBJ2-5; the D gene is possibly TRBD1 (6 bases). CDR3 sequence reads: CASSGQNQETQYF. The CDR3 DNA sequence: TGTGCCAGCAGCGGACAGAACCAAGAGACCCAGTACTTC.